The entry that follows covers one TCR beta chain sequence. Deletions cut 1 base from V and 1 base from J, with 13 bases between. The V gene's germline CDR1 is GTSNPN and CDR2 SVGIG (reference sequence). This CDR3 region has 15 residues. The source of the sample is a study of shared clonotypes between healthy human individuals. Study-wide background: Per-donor plates numbered three CD4 naive, three CD4 memory, two CD8 naive and one CD8 memory.

Some clones are missing from TCRdb's copy, which holds only in-frame ones; the method was immunoSEQ multiplex PCR. The top ten hold around 0.4% of the sample, which has 2 million to 2.5 million clones, approximately 93% seen once. The TCR sequence derives from a man between 18 and 35 years old in good health. Some clones in this sample may be carry-over from other donors' samples. The chain employs TRBV30 and TRBJ1-1; D is ambiguous. The sample comprised naive CD4+ T cells from PBMCs. The sample's subset: CD45RA+ positively selected. CDR3 nucleotides: TGTGCCTGGAGTGGTGTAGGAAACAAGAACACTGAAGCTTTCTTT. As protein: CAWSGVGNKNTEAFF.